These 10 T cell receptor beta chains share one sample of origin, sequenced in a study of identifying expanded T cells in peripheral blood (dated by TCRdb to between 2019 and 2020). Library construction relied on the immunoSEQ multiplex PCR assay. TCRdb took this table from immuneACCESS and kept in-frame rearrangements with V and J called. Such tables lack part of the clones; where checked against another copy, unresolved V genes explain under half of the gap, and the rest is unexplained. The sample includes under 120,000 clones, with 85% to 90% observed a single time. Less than 20% of the sample comes from the top ten. The sequenced material came from blood. The origin of the receptors is a person aged 18 to 70 in good health.

This chain uses TRBV9 with TRBJ2-7; TRBD1 agrees at 11 bases. V shed 3 bases, J shed 9 bases, and the junction held 11 bases outside the gene matches. Germline V lookup: CDR1 SGDLS, CDR2 YYNGEE. This CDR3 comprises 15 residues. CDR3 in DNA: TGTGCCAGCAGCGCGTCCGGGACAGGGGGGAGTGGGCAGTACTTC. Its protein is CASSASGTGGSGQYF.

V is TRBV6-6 and J is TRBJ2-1, with TRBD2 matching over 10 bases. Germline CDR1 MNHNY, CDR2 SVGAGI (reference sequence). Trimming removed 4 bases from V and 6 bases from J; junction bases left unmatched: 6. CDR3 length: 15 residues. Here the CDR3 DNA reads TGTGCCAGCAGTTCCCAGCGGGGGGGGATCAATGAGCAGTTCTTC. Translation: CASSSQRGGINEQFF.

The chain links TRBV27 to TRBJ1-1, with D possibly TRBD1 on 5 matching bases. The CDR3 is made up of 17 amino acids. Germline loops: CDR1 MNHEY, CDR2 SMNVEV (reference sequence). The V and J ends lost 5 bases and 3 bases respectively, with 22 bases between them. This CDR3 reads CASSLKVGGGADTEAFF. As DNA, the CDR3 is TGTGCCAGCAGTCTGAAGGTCGGGGGAGGGGCAGACACTGAAGCTTTCTTT.

This clone turned up a few times. The chain joins TRBV7-6 to TRBJ1-2, with D unclear. Trimming cost V 4 bases and J 4 bases, with 19 bases left between them. This CDR3 is 16 amino acids long. Per germline, CDR1 SGHVS and CDR2 FNYEAQ. The CDR3 reads CASSYHESRKIYGYTF. DNA of the CDR3: TGTGCCAGCAGCTACCATGAATCTCGAAAGATCTATGGCTACACCTTC.

This clone was picked up many times. This chain joins TRBV7-8 and TRBJ1-5; D uncertain. The ends were cut back, 0 bases at V and 4 bases at J, with 10 bases in the middle. CDR3 length: 15 residues. Germline V CDR1 and CDR2: SGHVS, FQNEAQ. The CDR3 nucleotides are TGTGCCAGCAGCTTAGCGAGGGTGTGGAATCAGCCCCAGCATTTT. It yields the protein CASSLARVWNQPQHF.

The chain employs TRBV18 and TRBJ2-1, with 11 bases that match TRBD2. The CDR3 sequence is 16 residues long. Per germline, CDR1 KGHSH and CDR2 LQKENI. With V trimmed by 3 bases and J by 1 base, 2 bases remained unmatched. CDR3 sequence: CASSPRLAGSYNEQFF. The CDR3 region has the DNA TGTGCCAGCTCACCGCGACTAGCGGGGTCCTACAATGAGCAGTTCTTC. The full variable domain, in which reference TRBV18 and TRBJ2-1 provide the parts outside the CDR3, is NAGVMQNPRHLVRRRGQEARLRCSPMKGHSHVYWYRQLPEEGLKFMVYLQKENIIDESGMPKERFSAEFPKEGPSILRIQQVVRGDSAAYFCASSPRLAGSYNEQFFGPGTRLTVL.

J is TRBJ1-4 and V is TRBV7-2; D is unclear. The germline V and J ends were trimmed by 7 bases and 8 bases, with 14 bases remaining between them. CDR1 and CDR2 from the germline V gene are SGHTA and FQGNSA. The CDR3 sequence is 13 residues long. CDR3 sequence reads: CASTPYGGEKLFF. The CDR3 DNA is TGTGCCAGCACCCCTTACGGAGGCGAAAAACTGTTTTTT.

The rearrangement uses TRBV13 and TRBJ2-1; the D gene is possibly TRBD2 (5 bases). Germline V CDR1 and CDR2: PRHDT, FYEKMQ (reference sequence). This CDR3 contains 14 residues. V was trimmed by 5 bases and J by 2 bases, leaving 10 bases between them. CDR3 coding DNA: TGTGCCAGCAGCCCCGAGGGAACCTACAATGAGCAGTTCTTC. Translated: CASSPEGTYNEQFF.

The chain joins TRBV5-6 to TRBJ1-2; D may be TRBD1 (5 bases). V dropped 3 bases and J dropped 8 bases, with 11 bases sitting between them. Germline loops: CDR1 SGHDT, CDR2 YYEEEE. This CDR3 spans 12 amino acids. Here the CDR3 reads CASSSTRGGYTF. CDR3 in DNA: TGTGCCAGCAGCTCCACGAGGGGCGGCTACACCTTC.

The J gene is TRBJ1-5, the V gene TRBV19; no definite D call. In germline, CDR1 is LNHDA, CDR2 SQIVND (reference sequence). Trimming took off 0 bases at V and 5 bases at J, with 5 bases between the two ends. The CDR3 length is 13 residues. CDR3: CASSIDGDQPQHF. In DNA, the CDR3 is TGTGCCAGTAGTATAGACGGAGATCAGCCCCAGCATTTT.